This entry features one TCR beta chain sequence. Its specific antigen is unknown. No base-level quality is on record; no much larger clone is a single base apart. Other DNA variants within this sample encode the same CDR3. Based on the germline V gene, the CDR1 and CDR2 sequences are SGDLS and YYNGEE. The V and J ends are trimmed by 0 bases and 5 bases, leaving 9 bases between them. The CDR3 runs 14 residues from the cysteine to the phenylalanine. Of the read, only the CDR3 DNA is kept; its 42 bases are in frame from base 1. The sample comes from a study of shared clonotypes between healthy human individuals (dated by TCRdb to about 2020). Describing the broader study: The cohort comprised two women and a few men aged 18 to 49 years. For each donor, three plates each were used for CD4 naive and CD4 memory, two plates were used for CD8 naive, and one plate was used for CD8 memory. The study deeply sequenced blood TCR repertoires of about five healthy adults to estimate repertoire size and the extent of clonotype sharing between individuals. To increase sequencing depth and limit assay-specific biases, TCR repertoire library preparation and sequencing were carried out by different laboratories using diverse techniques. Per donor, leukapheresis produced somewhere between about 0.8 and 9.5 billion PBMCs.

The donors were healthy, HIV-negative adults with no recently reported acute infections or vaccinations. All donors were Caucasian adults living in Nashville, Tennessee, USA. CD4+ T cells were enriched by magnetic negative selection; naive cells were then positively selected on CD45RA, and the negative fraction formed the memory subset. Blood was obtained by leukapheresis, after which PBMCs were separated by Ficoll-Histopaque density gradient centrifugation and cryopreserved in liquid nitrogen vapor phase. Analytical flow cytometry was used to check the purity and quantity of every magnetically sorted T cell population. Each sorted fraction had its genomic DNA isolated and then quantified by UV absorbance on a Nanodrop 2000c. Results and caveats for the whole study, not just this receptor: Pairwise subsampling led to the expectation that sequencing depth would affect the degree of clonotype sharing among donors. Naive subsets generally had larger estimated clonotype richness than memory subsets did. Because the study included a small number of donors, the genetic and exposure-history diversity represented was limited. Rarefaction of sorted-subset datasets indicated incomplete sequencing despite the large sequencing depth. Across a handful of donors, about 5% of naive CD4, roughly 3.3% of naive CD8, 2.3% of memory CD4, and about 0.44% of memory CD8 clonotypes were shared. Clonotypes shared by all four sorted-subset donors showed higher generation probabilities than non-shared clonotypes. Sampling was restricted to blood, and TCR repertoires in tissues likely differ from the TCR repertoires found in blood.

TCR CDR3 regions were amplified from genomic DNA by multiplex PCR using the deep immunoSEQ assay. Genomic DNA extracted from each cell subset was distributed evenly over all wells of several immunoSEQ 96-well plates, and each plate served as one replicate. For sorted subsets, approximately 190 ng genomic DNA, equal to 30,000 or so T cell genomes, was loaded into each replicate PCR. Purified libraries were measured with a Qubit 3.0 fluorometer, size-checked on a Bioanalyzer 2100, and measured again with the KAPA Library Quantification kit. A separate single-read 150-cycle Illumina NextSeq 550 flow cell was used to sequence each immunoSEQ 96-well plate. Processing in the source paper ran as follows. Because the immunoSEQ output included only junctional sequences and no quality scores, the filtering could not be the same as the filtering used for full-length reads. To assign V/J genes and CDR3, sequences were annotated using PyIR, a Python wrapper for IgBLAST v1.9, with IMGT germline references. Reads were removed for weak V/J assignments (E-value above 1e-6), missing CDR3, stop codons, out-of-frame junctions, or ambiguous translated residues. V3J clonotypes were defined as sequences sharing an identical inferred V gene, J gene, and CDR3 amino acid sequence. Percentage overlap between repertoires was computed as shared unique clonotypes divided by the size of the smaller repertoire. Richness of each repertoire was evaluated using RTK rarefaction, the Chao1 estimator, and Recon v2.1 estimates of unobserved clonotypes. Generation probabilities were computed with OLGA for all TCRbeta clonotypes obtained by the gDNA method from a few donors. This immuneACCESS table, as held by TCRdb, lists in-frame sequences with V and J called but not all clones. Of the missing ones, under half trace to an unresolved V gene in checked studies; the others have no known cause. V, J and clone size derive from that table, while D and trimming were established from the DNA sequence. This sample has fewer than 3 million clones in its table, and 80% to 95% of those were observed once. The ten largest clones add up to about 0.41% of the sample.

The V and J genes are TRBV9 and TRBJ2-1; the D segment could be TRBD2, given 6 matching bases. This TCR was recovered from a man between 18 and 29 years old in good health. Some clones in this sample may be carry-over from other donors' samples. Sequences were obtained from naive CD4+ T cells from PBMCs. Sample cell subset or site, as interpreted from the label and publication: CD45RA+ positively selected. This receptor has the CDR3 CASSVVGGNNEQFF. The sequence in DNA is TGTGCCAGCAGCGTAGTGGGCGGGAACAATGAGCAGTTCTTC.